The present T cell receptor beta chain was sequenced within a study of shared clonotypes between healthy human individuals. Study information: Three plates were used per donor for CD4 naive, three for CD4 memory, two for CD8 naive and one for CD8 memory.

Terminally differentiated effector memory CD45RA+ cells were excluded by CCR7 positive selection of CD45RO-negative cells. As regards this clone: Its antigen is unknown.

Findings and caveats of the study: Represented genetic and exposure-history diversity was restricted by having few donors. When naive CD4 clonotypes were compared across several donors, about 4.9% were shared.

Produced via immunoSEQ multiplex PCR; TCRdb's table is partial and in-frame only. Among about 590,000 clones listed, nearly 97% were seen once. There are 17 residues in the CDR3. J was trimmed by 0 bases and V by 1 base; bases with no gene match: 6. Looked up from germline, CDR1 is SGHVS and CDR2 is FQNEAQ. Source material: naive CD8+ T cells sorted from blood. The receptor was isolated from a woman aged 25 to 39 in good health. The V call is TRBV7-8, the J call TRBJ2-1; 7 bases are a match to TRBD2. CDR3 DNA: TGTGCCAGCAGCTTAGAGATGGCGGGAGTCTCCTACAATGAGCAGTTCTTC. Translating it yields CASSLEMAGVSYNEQFF. Supplemented by reference TRBV7-8 and TRBJ2-1, the full variable domain reads GAGVSQSPRYKVAKRGQDVALRCDPISGHVSLFWYQQALGQGPEFLTYFQNEAQLDKSGLPSDRFFAERPEGSVSTLKIQRTQQEDSAVYLCASSLEMAGVSYNEQFFGPGTRLTVL.